This entry concerns a single T cell receptor beta chain. This sample was included in a study of blood T cell repertoires in COVID-19. Study information: Acute and convalescent COVID-19 samples came from the United States, Italy and Spain. PBMCs, B-cell-depleted T cells, or T cells were the source of the cDNA or gDNA that made up the material.

V gave up 2 bases and J gave up 6 bases; unmatched junction bases: 4. CDR3 size: 14 residues. The germline gives CDR1 SGDLS, CDR2 YYNGEE. Authors' analysis steps: Amplification with reference gene primers provided the estimates of nucleated cell counts. The method was immunoSEQ multiplex PCR; TCRdb's version includes in-frame clones alone and lacks a portion of them. The V and J calls and clone size come from that table; D and trimming were worked out from the DNA. The sample records tens of thousands of clones, 75% to 95% being singletons. The sample taken for sequencing was peripheral blood. This receptor was obtained from a woman between 45 and 65 years old in a cohort sampled during active COVID-19. The chain carries TRBV9 and TRBJ2-3; 9 bases are shared with TRBD2. CDR3 loop: CASSVSGRADTQYF. Written as DNA, the CDR3 is TGTGCCAGCAGCGTTAGCGGGAGAGCGGATACGCAGTATTTT.